The T cell receptor beta chain under discussion was sequenced for a study of blood T cells in healthy people across ages. It was 8 to 10 milliliters of peripheral blood that were drawn from each donor. This CDR3 has 13 residues. Trimming removed 4 bases at V and 3 bases at J, with 13 bases between. Germline lookup yields CDR1 SQVTM and CDR2 ANQGSEA. Overall study findings and caveats: Long-lived donors exceeded aged donors in naive CD4+ cells and diversity.

This clonotype was seen at least ten times. Its cognate antigen is unknown. Combining a sample-barcoded 5' primer with a J-beta primer mix, a second PCR ran for 7 to 11 cycles. A template-switch adaptor that had 12 random nucleotides put a tag on each cDNA molecule. In TCRdb, the 5' RACE reads were re-called with MiXCR into one record per CDR3 protein. This repertoire shows 590,000 or so distinct CDR3 sequences, approximately 30% found once; its top ten account for less than 20%. The chain carries TRBV29-1 and TRBJ2-7; D tentatively fits TRBD1 or TRBD2 (5 bases each). This TCR came from a woman older than 75 in good health. The material sequenced was blood. The CDR3 spells CSVGGGPLYEQYF. In DNA, the CDR3 is TGCAGCGTTGGTGGGGGACCACTCTACGAGCAGTACTTC.